This entry describes one T cell receptor (beta chain). The data derive from a study of blood T cell repertoires in COVID-19. Overall study: Samples came from the United States, Italy and Spain, spanning acute and convalescent COVID-19. Sample material is recorded as cDNA or gDNA derived from T cells, B-cell-depleted T cells, or PBMCs.

The CDR3 runs to 15 residues. The V segment lost 5 bases and the J segment 4 bases; nucleotides outside the gene matches: 7. Germline loops: CDR1 KGHSH, CDR2 LQKENI. Per the original data handling: The authors estimated nucleated cell counts from reference gene primer amplification. The table came from immunoSEQ multiplex PCR; TCRdb's copy has only in-frame clones and leaves some out. V and J calls and clone size are those listed in that table; D and trimming were worked out from the DNA. The profile shows some 110,000 clones, approximately 83% of them singletons. The chain recombines TRBV18 with TRBJ1-3; 8 bases agree with TRBD1. Specimen: peripheral blood. The clonotype was recovered from a woman aged 70-85 years with acute or convalescent COVID-19. The CDR3 DNA reads TGTGCCAGCTCAACTTCAGGGGGCGAAGGAAACACCATATATTTT. Its protein product is CASSTSGGEGNTIYF.